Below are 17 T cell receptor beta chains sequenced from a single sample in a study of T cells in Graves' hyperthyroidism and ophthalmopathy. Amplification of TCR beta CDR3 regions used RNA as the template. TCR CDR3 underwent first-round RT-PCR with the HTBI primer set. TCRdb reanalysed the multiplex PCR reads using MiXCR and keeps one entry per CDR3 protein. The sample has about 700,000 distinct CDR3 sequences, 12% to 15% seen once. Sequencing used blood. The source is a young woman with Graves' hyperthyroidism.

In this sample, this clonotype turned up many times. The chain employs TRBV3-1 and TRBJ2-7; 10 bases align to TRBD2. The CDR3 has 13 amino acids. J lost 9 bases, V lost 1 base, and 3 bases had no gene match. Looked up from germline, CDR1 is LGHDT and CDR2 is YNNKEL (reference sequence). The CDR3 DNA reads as TGTGCCAGCAGCCAAGGGGCTAGCGGGAGGCAGTACTTC. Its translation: CASSQGASGRQYF.

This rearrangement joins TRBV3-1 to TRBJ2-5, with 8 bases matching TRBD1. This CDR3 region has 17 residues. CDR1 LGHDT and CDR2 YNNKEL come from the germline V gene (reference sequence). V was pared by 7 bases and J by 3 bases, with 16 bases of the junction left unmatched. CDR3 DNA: TGTGCCAGCAATGGGCAGGGGGCGAACTCATTAAAAGAGACCCAGTACTTC. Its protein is CASNGQGANSLKETQYF.

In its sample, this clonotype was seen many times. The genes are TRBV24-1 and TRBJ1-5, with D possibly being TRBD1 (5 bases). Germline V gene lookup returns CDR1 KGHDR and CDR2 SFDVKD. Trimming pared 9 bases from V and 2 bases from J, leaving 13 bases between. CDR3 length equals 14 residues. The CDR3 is CATGAGLGNQPQHF. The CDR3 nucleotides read TGTGCCACCGGGGCGGGGTTGGGCAATCAGCCCCAGCATTTT.

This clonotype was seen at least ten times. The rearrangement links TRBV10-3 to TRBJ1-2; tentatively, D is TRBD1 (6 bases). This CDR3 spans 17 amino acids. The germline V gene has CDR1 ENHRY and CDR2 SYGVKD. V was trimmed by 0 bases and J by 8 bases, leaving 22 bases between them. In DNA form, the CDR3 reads TGTGCCATCAGTGAGTCGACGTTTATACGGACAGAGGGAGGCTACACCTTC. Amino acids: CAISESTFIRTEGGYTF.

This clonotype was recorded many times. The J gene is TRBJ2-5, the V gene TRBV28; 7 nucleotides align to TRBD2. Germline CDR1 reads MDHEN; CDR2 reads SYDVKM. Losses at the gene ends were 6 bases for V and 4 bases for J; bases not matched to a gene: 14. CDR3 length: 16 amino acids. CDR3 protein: CASSSGEHPTRETQYF. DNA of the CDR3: TGTGCCAGCAGCAGCGGGGAGCACCCGACGAGAGAGACCCAGTACTTC.

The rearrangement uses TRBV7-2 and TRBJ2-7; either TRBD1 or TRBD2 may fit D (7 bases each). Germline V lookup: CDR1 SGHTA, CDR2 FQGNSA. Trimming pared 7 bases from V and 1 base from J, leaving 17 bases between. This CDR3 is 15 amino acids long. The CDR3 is CASNVPGGGSYEQYF. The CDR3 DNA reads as TGTGCCAGCAACGTCCCAGGGGGAGGGTCCTACGAGCAGTACTTC.

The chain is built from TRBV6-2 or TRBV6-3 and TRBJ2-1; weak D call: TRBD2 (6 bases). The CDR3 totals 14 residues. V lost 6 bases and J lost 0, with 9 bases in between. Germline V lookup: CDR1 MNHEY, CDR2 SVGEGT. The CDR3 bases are TGTGCCAGCAGGGTGACTAGCTCCTACAATGAGCAGTTCTTC. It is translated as CASRVTSSYNEQFF.

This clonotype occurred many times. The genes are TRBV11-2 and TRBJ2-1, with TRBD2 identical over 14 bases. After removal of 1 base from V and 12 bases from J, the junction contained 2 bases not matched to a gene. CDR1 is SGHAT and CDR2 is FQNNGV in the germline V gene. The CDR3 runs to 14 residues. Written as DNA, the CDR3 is TGTGCCAGCAGCTTAGCCGGGACTAGCGGGGGGCAGTTCTTC. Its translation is CASSLAGTSGGQFF.

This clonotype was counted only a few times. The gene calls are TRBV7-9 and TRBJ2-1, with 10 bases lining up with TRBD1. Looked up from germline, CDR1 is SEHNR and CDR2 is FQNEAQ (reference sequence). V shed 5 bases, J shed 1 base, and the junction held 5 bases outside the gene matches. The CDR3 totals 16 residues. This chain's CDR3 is CASSRGTGVSYNEQFF. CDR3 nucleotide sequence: TGTGCCAGCAGCAGGGGGACAGGGGTTTCCTACAATGAGCAGTTCTTC. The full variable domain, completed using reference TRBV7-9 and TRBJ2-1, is DTGVSQNPRHKITKRGQNVTFRCDPISEHNRLYWYRQTLGQGPEFLTYFQNEAQLEKSRLLSDRFSAERPKGSFSTLEIQRTEQGDSAMYLCASSRGTGVSYNEQFFGPGTRLTVL.

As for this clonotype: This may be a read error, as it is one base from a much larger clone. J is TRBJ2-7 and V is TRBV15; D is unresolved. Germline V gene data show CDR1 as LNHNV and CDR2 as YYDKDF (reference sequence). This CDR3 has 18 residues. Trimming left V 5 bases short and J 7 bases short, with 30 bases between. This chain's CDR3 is CATSRAGDRPSSYNEQYF. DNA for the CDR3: TGTGCCACCAGCCGGGCAGGCGACCGACCCAGCTCCTACAATGAGCAGTACTTC.

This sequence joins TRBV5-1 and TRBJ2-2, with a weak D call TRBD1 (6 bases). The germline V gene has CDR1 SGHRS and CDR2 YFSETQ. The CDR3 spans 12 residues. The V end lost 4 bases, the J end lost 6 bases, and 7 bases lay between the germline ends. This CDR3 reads CASSRTAGELFF. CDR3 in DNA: TGCGCCAGCAGCCGGACAGCCGGGGAGCTGTTTTTT. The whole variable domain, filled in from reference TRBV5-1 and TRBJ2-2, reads KAGVTQTPRYLIKTRGQQVTLSCSPISGHRSVSWYQQTPGQGLQFLFEYFSETQRNKGNFPGRFSGRQFSNSRSEMNVSTLELGDSALYLCASSRTAGELFFGEGSRLTVL.

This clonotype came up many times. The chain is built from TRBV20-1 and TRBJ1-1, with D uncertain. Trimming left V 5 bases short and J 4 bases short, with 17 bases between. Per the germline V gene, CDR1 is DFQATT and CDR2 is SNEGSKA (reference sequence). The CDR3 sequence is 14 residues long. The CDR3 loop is CSAPQTRSGTEAFF. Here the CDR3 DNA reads TGCAGTGCTCCCCAGACCCGATCAGGCACTGAAGCTTTCTTT.

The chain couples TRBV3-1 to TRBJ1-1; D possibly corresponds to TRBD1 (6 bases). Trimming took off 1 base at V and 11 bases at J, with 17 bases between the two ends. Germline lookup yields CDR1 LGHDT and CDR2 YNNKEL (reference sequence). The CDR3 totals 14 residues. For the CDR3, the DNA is TGTGCCAGCAGCCAAGGGGCCCTAGCAGGGGATGCTTTCTTT. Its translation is CASSQGALAGDAFF.

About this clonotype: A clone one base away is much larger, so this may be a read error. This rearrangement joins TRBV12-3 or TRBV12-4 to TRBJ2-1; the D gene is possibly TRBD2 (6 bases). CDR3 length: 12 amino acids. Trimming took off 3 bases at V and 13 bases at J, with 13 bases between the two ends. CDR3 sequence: CASSFLGEAQFF. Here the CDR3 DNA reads TGTGCCAGCAGTTTTCTAGGGGAGGCCCAGTTCTTC.

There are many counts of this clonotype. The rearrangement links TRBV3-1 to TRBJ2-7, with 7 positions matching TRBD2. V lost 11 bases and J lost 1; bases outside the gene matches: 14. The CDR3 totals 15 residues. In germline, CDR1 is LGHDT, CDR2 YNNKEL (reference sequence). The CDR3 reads CAASDRREGSYEQYF. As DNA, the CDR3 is TGTGCCGCTTCCGACCGCAGGGAGGGATCCTACGAGCAGTACTTC.

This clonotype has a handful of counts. The CDR3 DNA sequence: TGTGCCAGCAGTTTACGAGGCAGGGTCTCTTATAATTCACCCCTCCACTTT. Its protein product is CASSLRGRVSYNSPLHF. The chain combines TRBV12-3 or TRBV12-4 with TRBJ1-6; D is possibly TRBD1 (5 bases). This CDR3 spans 17 amino acids. V was clipped by 2 bases and J by 4 bases, with 15 bases between them.

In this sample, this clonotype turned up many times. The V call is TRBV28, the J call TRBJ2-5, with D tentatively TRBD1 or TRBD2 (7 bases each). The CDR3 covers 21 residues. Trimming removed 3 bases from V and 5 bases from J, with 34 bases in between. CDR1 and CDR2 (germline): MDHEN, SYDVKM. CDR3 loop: CASSFPSGRGIGRIMRETQYF. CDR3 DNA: TGTGCCAGCAGTTTTCCGTCTGGCAGGGGGATCGGGAGGATTATGAGGGAGACCCAGTACTTC.